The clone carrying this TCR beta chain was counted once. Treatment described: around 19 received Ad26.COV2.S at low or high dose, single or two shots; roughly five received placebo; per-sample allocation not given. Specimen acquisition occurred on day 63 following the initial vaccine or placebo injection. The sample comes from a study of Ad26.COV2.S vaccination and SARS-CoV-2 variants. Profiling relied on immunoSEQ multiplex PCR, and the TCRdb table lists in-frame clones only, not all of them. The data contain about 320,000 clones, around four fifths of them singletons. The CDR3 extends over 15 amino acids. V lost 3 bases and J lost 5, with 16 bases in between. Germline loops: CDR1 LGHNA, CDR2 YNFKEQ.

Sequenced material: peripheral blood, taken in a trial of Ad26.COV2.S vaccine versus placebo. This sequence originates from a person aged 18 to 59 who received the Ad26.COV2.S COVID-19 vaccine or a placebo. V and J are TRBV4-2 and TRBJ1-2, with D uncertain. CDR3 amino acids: CASSQPRDQLYGYTF. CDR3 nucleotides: TGTGCCAGCAGCCAGCCTCGCGACCAACTATATGGCTACACCTTC.